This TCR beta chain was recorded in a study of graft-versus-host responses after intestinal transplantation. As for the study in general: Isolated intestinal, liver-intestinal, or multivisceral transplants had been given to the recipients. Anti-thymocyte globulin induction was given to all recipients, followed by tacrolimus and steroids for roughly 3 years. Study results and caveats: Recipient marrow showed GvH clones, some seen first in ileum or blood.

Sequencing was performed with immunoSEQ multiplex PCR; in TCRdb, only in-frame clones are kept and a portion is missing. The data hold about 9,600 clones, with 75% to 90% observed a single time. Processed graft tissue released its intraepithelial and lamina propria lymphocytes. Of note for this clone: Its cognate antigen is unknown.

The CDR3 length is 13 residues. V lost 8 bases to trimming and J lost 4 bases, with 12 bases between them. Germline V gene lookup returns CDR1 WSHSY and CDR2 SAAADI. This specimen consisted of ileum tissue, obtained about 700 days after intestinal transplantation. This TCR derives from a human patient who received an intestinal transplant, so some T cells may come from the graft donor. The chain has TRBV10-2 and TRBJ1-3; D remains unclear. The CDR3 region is CASLETQGNTIYF. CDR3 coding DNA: TGCGCCAGCCTAGAGACACAGGGAAACACCATATATTTT.